Presented here are 8 T cell receptor beta chains from one specimen sequenced in a study of blood T cell repertoires in COVID-19. Measured with immunoSEQ multiplex PCR; TCRdb has only the in-frame clones, and not every one. The sample has around 450,000 clones; about 90% are singletons. The sequenced sample consisted of PBMCs or T cells enriched from blood (not recorded which). All receptors derive from a man younger than 35 who had recovered from COVID-19.

The chain combines TRBV7-8 with TRBJ1-2; TRBD1 matches at 10 bases. The CDR3 runs 14 residues. Germline V lookup: CDR1 SGHVS, CDR2 FQNEAQ. Trimming removed 5 bases from V and 2 bases from J; junction bases left unmatched: 2. The CDR3 spells CASSPGQGNYGYTF. Written as DNA, the CDR3 is TGTGCCAGCAGCCCGGGACAGGGGAACTATGGCTACACCTTC.

The gene calls are TRBV5-1 and TRBJ2-2; TRBD1 agrees at 9 bases. V shed 3 bases, J shed 2 bases, and the junction held 2 bases outside the gene matches. Germline V CDR1 and CDR2: SGHRS, YFSETQ. The CDR3 runs 15 residues. The CDR3 DNA is TGCGCCAGCAGCTGGGGACAGGGTAACACCGGGGAGCTGTTTTTT. Translated: CASSWGQGNTGELFF.

The chain is built from TRBV5-8 and TRBJ2-1; 11 positions agree with TRBD2. This CDR3 is 19 amino acids long. Trimming cost V 0 bases and J 2 bases; bases outside gene matches: 10. In germline, CDR1 is SGHTS, CDR2 YDEGEE. The CDR3 is CASSLAYSGGAQAYNEQFF. CDR3 DNA: TGTGCCAGCAGCTTGGCCTATAGCGGGGGGGCTCAAGCCTACAATGAGCAGTTCTTC.

This clone appeared a single time. CDR3: CASSPDRARSIAEAFF. CDR3 DNA sequence: TGTGCCAGCTCACCCGACAGGGCGCGAAGCATAGCTGAAGCTTTCTTT. J is TRBJ1-1 and V is TRBV18, with TRBD1 identical over 7 bases. The germline V gene encodes CDR1 KGHSH and CDR2 LQKENI. The CDR3 covers 16 residues. After removal of 3 bases from V and 6 bases from J, the junction contained 13 bases not matched to a gene.

The J gene is TRBJ2-1, the V gene TRBV19, with TRBD2 as a possible D gene (5 bases). V was cut by 1 base and J by 5 bases, with 9 bases left in between. CDR3 length: 14 residues. From germline, CDR1 is LNHDA and CDR2 SQIVND (reference sequence). CDR3 nucleotide sequence: TGTGCCAGTAGTATAGCATTCGGGAACAATGAGCAGTTCTTC. This gives the protein CASSIAFGNNEQFF.

The chain carries TRBV6-5 and TRBJ1-2; 8 nucleotides match TRBD1. After removal of 5 bases from V and 4 bases from J, the junction contained 3 bases not matched to a gene. The CDR3 totals 13 residues. The germline CDR1 and CDR2 sequences are MNHEY and SVGAGI. The DNA of the CDR3 is TGTGCCAGCAGTATAGACAGGGGCTATGGCTACACCTTC. The encoded protein is CASSIDRGYGYTF.

The chain joins TRBV21-1 to TRBJ1-6; the table's D call, TRBD1, has no DNA check behind it. TRBV21-1 counts as a pseudogene. CDR3 length equals 17 residues. CDR3 DNA sequence: TGTGCCAGCAGCAAAGCCACAGGGCCCTCCTATAATTCACCCCTCCACTTT. It codes for CASSKATGPSYNSPLHF.

This clone was seen only a few times. The sample carries other DNA sequences with the same CDR3. The V call is TRBV9, the J call TRBJ1-2; tentatively, D is TRBD1 (5 bases). This CDR3 contains 15 residues. Germline V gene lookup returns CDR1 SGDLS and CDR2 YYNGEE. Deletions cut 0 bases from V and 2 bases from J, with 11 bases between. The CDR3 DNA reads TGTGCCAGCAGCGTAGCCCCAGACAGCAACTATGGCTACACCTTC. It yields the protein CASSVAPDSNYGYTF.